This TCR beta chain was obtained from a study of T-cell reconstitution after alpha-beta-depleted transplantation in children. This CDR3 is 15 amino acids long. The germline gives CDR1 DFQATT, CDR2 SNEGSKA (reference sequence). V lost 7 bases to trimming and J lost 8 bases; unmatched junction nucleotides: 15. This clonotype was detected ten times or more. Unique molecular identifiers were used in preparing the TCRbeta library. A single record per CDR3 protein comes from TCRdb applying MiXCR to the PCR reads. The data contain hundreds of thousands of distinct CDR3 sequences, 16% of them singletons. Sequencing used PBMCs from the stem cell graft donor, obtained from the stem cell graft. The TCR comes from a human donor who donated a stem cell graft to a child with acute myeloid leukemia. This chain joins TRBV20-1 and TRBJ2-3, with TRBD2 identical over 10 bases. CDR3 sequence (DNA): TGCAGTGTCGATGTCTCGACTAGCGGGTGGGGTACGCAGTATTTT. Translated: CSVDVSTSGWGTQYF.